These 23 T cell receptor beta chains originate from one sample sequenced in a study of blood T cell repertoires in COVID-19. Assay used: immunoSEQ multiplex PCR; TCRdb lists only in-frame clones, some missing. The sample carries some 200,000 clones, more than 65% recorded once. The sequencing sample was made of peripheral blood. The receptors originated from a man in his fifties with active or convalescent COVID-19.

The gene calls are TRBV28 and TRBJ1-3; 7 nucleotides line up with TRBD1. Losses at the gene ends were 4 bases for V and 4 bases for J; bases not matched to a gene: 13. The CDR3 loop spans 17 amino acids. Germline V gives CDR1 MDHEN, CDR2 SYDVKM. The CDR3 here is CASSSQGVFVTGNTIYF. DNA for the CDR3: TGTGCCAGCAGTTCCCAGGGGGTCTTTGTGACGGGAAACACCATATATTTT.

This clone was recorded once. For the CDR3, the DNA is TGTGCCAGCAGCTTCGGGACAGGGGCGAACACTGAAGCTTTCTTT. Translated, it gives CASSFGTGANTEAFF. This chain joins TRBV5-6 and TRBJ1-1; TRBD1 matches at 10 bases. The junction had 2 bases not matched to a gene; V was cut back by 2 bases and J by 1 base. This CDR3 is built from 15 residues. CDR1 is SGHDT, CDR2 YYEEEE, per germline.

The chain has TRBV12-3 or TRBV12-4 and TRBJ1-3; D gene unclear. CDR3 length: 12 amino acids. Trimming removed 11 bases from V and 0 bases from J, with 8 bases in between. Written as DNA, the CDR3 is TGTGCCCACGCGTACTCTGGAAACACCATATATTTT. This encodes CAHAYSGNTIYF.

V gene TRBV4-3 combines with J gene TRBJ2-1; TRBD1 agrees at 7 bases. This CDR3 contains 17 residues. The V segment lost 4 bases and the J segment 3 bases; nucleotides outside the gene matches: 12. Germline CDR1 LGHNA, CDR2 YSLEER. CDR3 residues: CASSRVLTGSGYNEQFF. Written as DNA, the CDR3 is TGCGCCAGCAGCCGCGTTTTGACAGGGAGTGGCTACAATGAGCAGTTCTTC.

This clone was recorded a few times. The chain has TRBV19 and TRBJ2-1; 11 positions agree with TRBD1. The CDR3 length is 19 residues. The germline V gene encodes CDR1 LNHDA and CDR2 SQIVND (reference sequence). With V trimmed by 7 bases and J by 5 bases, 19 bases remained unmatched. CDR3 DNA: TGTGCCAGTAATAAACCGGGACAGGGGGACGTGGGGTACCACAATGAGCAGTTCTTC. The encoded protein is CASNKPGQGDVGYHNEQFF.

This clone is a singleton in its sample. The chain joins TRBV6-5 to TRBJ1-3; D perhaps matches TRBD1 (6 bases). CDR1 is MNHEY and CDR2 is SVGAGI in the germline V gene. V shed 6 bases and J shed 1 base, with 10 bases lying between them. This CDR3 comprises 14 residues. The chain's CDR3 is CASSLRGSGNTIYF. The DNA of the CDR3 is TGTGCCAGCAGCCTCAGGGGTTCTGGAAACACCATATATTTT.

The chain combines TRBV5-1 with TRBJ1-1; D gene uncertain. V was clipped by 1 base and J by 0 bases, with 10 bases between them. Per the germline V gene, CDR1 is SGHRS and CDR2 is YFSETQ. The CDR3 runs 15 residues. The CDR3 region is CASSLMTGMNTEAFF. The CDR3 DNA reads as TGCGCCAGCAGCTTGATGACGGGGATGAACACTGAAGCTTTCTTT. The whole variable domain, remainder taken from reference TRBV5-1 and TRBJ1-1, is KAGVTQTPRYLIKTRGQQVTLSCSPISGHRSVSWYQQTPGQGLQFLFEYFSETQRNKGNFPGRFSGRQFSNSRSEMNVSTLELGDSALYLCASSLMTGMNTEAFFGQGTRLTVV.

V usage is TRBV5-1 and J usage is TRBJ2-1; TRBD1 is a possible D gene (5 bases). Per the germline V gene, CDR1 is SGHRS and CDR2 is YFSETQ. V lost 1 base to trimming and J lost 3 bases, with 8 bases between them. The CDR3 runs to 14 residues. CDR3 bases: TGCGCCAGCAGCTTGAAAGGGGACTACAATGAGCAGTTCTTC. Translation: CASSLKGDYNEQFF.

The genes are TRBV19 and TRBJ2-7; the D is unclear. The length of the CDR3 is 13 residues. The V and J ends lost 1 base and 2 bases respectively, with 6 bases between them. Germline-derived CDR1 and CDR2 are LNHDA and SQIVND (reference sequence). The CDR3 reads CASSIGVTYEQYF. For the CDR3, the DNA is TGTGCCAGTAGTATAGGAGTAACCTACGAGCAGTACTTC.

The chain links TRBV20-1 to TRBJ1-1; D is perhaps TRBD1 (6 bases). With 3 bases removed from V and 3 bases from J, the gap between germline ends came to 11 bases. The CDR3 covers 13 residues. Germline CDR1 is DFQATT and CDR2 is SNEGSKA (reference sequence). The CDR3 loop reads CSASRGADTEAFF. The CDR3, as DNA: TGCAGTGCTAGTCGGGGGGCGGACACTGAAGCTTTCTTT.

This chain links TRBV9 with TRBJ2-1; 12 nucleotides match TRBD2. V trimming: 0 bases; J trimming: 8 bases; junction bases outside the gene matches: 12. Germline V gives CDR1 SGDLS, CDR2 YYNGEE. The CDR3 is made up of 18 amino acids. DNA of the CDR3: TGTGCCAGCAGCGTAGGATCGTTCGGACTAGCGGGAAGGGATGAGCAGTTCTTC. Translated, it gives CASSVGSFGLAGRDEQFF.

The rearrangement joins TRBV4-3 to TRBJ1-6; TRBD1 agrees at 7 bases. The germline gives CDR1 LGHNA, CDR2 YSLEER. Trimming removed 4 bases from V and 10 bases from J; junction bases left unmatched: 10. The CDR3 contains 15 residues. CDR3 amino acids: CASSRNDRDLSPLHF. In DNA, the CDR3 is TGCGCCAGCAGCCGAAATGACAGGGATCTATCACCCCTCCACTTT.

The V gene is TRBV9, the J gene TRBJ1-5, with 8 bases identical to TRBD1. The V gene's germline CDR1 is SGDLS and CDR2 YYNGEE. V trimming: 2 bases; J trimming: 7 bases; junction bases outside the gene matches: 5. The CDR3 extends over 14 amino acids. The CDR3 DNA reads as TGTGCCAGCAGCGTGACAGGGGATATCCAGCCCCAGCATTTT. Protein product: CASSVTGDIQPQHF.

The V call is TRBV5-1, the J call TRBJ1-3; D gene uncertain. The CDR3 length is 16 residues. Germline CDR1 is SGHRS and CDR2 is YFSETQ. The V end was cut by 4 bases, the J end by 0 bases, with 14 bases between. CDR3 in amino acids: CASSPNPGYSGNTIYF. The CDR3 DNA sequence: TGCGCCAGCAGCCCAAATCCAGGTTACTCTGGAAACACCATATATTTT.

The J gene is TRBJ1-4, the V gene TRBV15; the D gene is possibly TRBD1 (6 bases). Trimming took off 4 bases at V and 7 bases at J, with 16 bases between the two ends. This CDR3 has 15 residues. The germline CDR1 and CDR2 sequences are LNHNV and YYDKDF (reference sequence). CDR3: CATSTPQGGGEKLFF. In DNA form, the CDR3 reads TGTGCCACCAGCACTCCACAGGGAGGGGGTGAAAAACTGTTTTTT.

This clone was found a few times. V gene TRBV7-9 combines with J gene TRBJ1-2, with D tentatively TRBD1 (5 bases). In germline, CDR1 is SEHNR, CDR2 FQNEAQ (reference sequence). The CDR3 covers 14 residues. Between the trimmed V and J ends, which lost 5 bases and 0 bases, there was a span of 10 bases. CDR3 nucleotide sequence: TGTGCCAGCAGCGGAGACAGAGCTAACTATGGCTACACCTTC. It codes for CASSGDRANYGYTF.

The chain joins TRBV4-3 to TRBJ2-7; TRBD2 matches 7 bases. Trimming removed 1 base from V and 1 base from J; junction bases left unmatched: 1. The CDR3 runs 14 residues. The V gene's germline CDR1 is LGHNA and CDR2 YSLEER. The CDR3 spells CASSQGGGSYEQYF. CDR3 DNA sequence: TGCGCCAGCAGCCAAGGGGGGGGATCCTACGAGCAGTACTTC.

The chain employs TRBV11-2 and TRBJ1-6; 7 nucleotides agree with TRBD1. With 5 bases clipped from V and 9 bases from J, the junction kept 7 bases outside the gene matches. The CDR3 is 14 amino acids. Germline V gives CDR1 SGHAT, CDR2 FQNNGV. In DNA form, the CDR3 reads TGTGCCAGCAGCCCGGGGACAGATCTTTCACCCCTCCACTTT. Its protein is CASSPGTDLSPLHF.

This sequence joins TRBV7-2 and TRBJ1-1; possible D gene TRBD1, 5 bases. The CDR3 extends over 13 amino acids. The V gene's germline CDR1 is SGHTA and CDR2 FQGNSA. V was shortened by 8 bases and J by 5 bases, with 15 bases between the two germline ends. The CDR3 loop is CASCRGRRTEAFF. The DNA for the CDR3 is TGTGCCAGCTGTAGGGGAAGAAGAACTGAAGCTTTCTTT.

The chain carries TRBV29-1 and TRBJ2-7; 7 nucleotides match TRBD2. From germline, CDR1 is SQVTM and CDR2 ANQGSEA. With V trimmed by 7 bases and J by 2 bases, 11 bases remained unmatched. The length of the CDR3 is 14 residues. The CDR3 region has the DNA TGCAGCGCCGCTCCAGCGGGAACAGCCTACGAGCAGTACTTC. Residues: CSAAPAGTAYEQYF.

This chain uses TRBV6-2 or TRBV6-3 with TRBJ2-7, with D perhaps TRBD1 (6 bases). The CDR3 length is 14 residues. V gave up 3 bases and J gave up 2 bases, with 11 bases separating them. From germline, CDR1 is MNHEY and CDR2 SVGEGT. This chain's CDR3 is CASSYVGQTYEQYF. CDR3 bases: TGTGCCAGCAGTTATGTCGGACAGACCTACGAGCAGTACTTC.

This clone was detected a few times. The rearrangement joins TRBV4-1 to TRBJ1-2, with a possible D match to TRBD1 (5 bases). Germline V gene sequence: CDR1 MGHRA, CDR2 YSYEKL. The CDR3 covers 15 residues. V lost 1 base and J 2 bases, leaving 11 bases between the germline ends. CDR3 bases: TGCGCCAGCAGCCAAGGGGGGAGGGTGAACTATGGCTACACCTTC. It specifies CASSQGGRVNYGYTF.

The rearrangement links TRBV2 to TRBJ1-4; D remains ambiguous. V lost 8 bases to trimming and J lost 8 bases, with 18 bases between them. The CDR3 is 14 residues long. Germline CDR1 and CDR2: SNHLY and FYNNEI. DNA for the CDR3: TGTGCCAGCGGCGGGCCGAGCGGTCTGGAAAAACTGTTTTTT. Encoded protein: CASGGPSGLEKLFF.